This T cell receptor beta chain emerged from a study of Graves' ophthalmopathy and Graves' hyperthyroidism. Findings of the study overall: A 13-signature model separated ophthalmopathy from stable hyperthyroidism, reaching less than 90% sensitivity and about 81% specificity cross-validated. Most clonotypes expanded in thyroid above 0.001 frequency were present in blood too.

Establishment of the diagnosis relied upon clinical symptoms, serum thyroxine, TRAb, thyroid ultrasound and orbital computed tomography. It was from 10 ml of fresh peripheral blood that the PBMCs came. A word on this clonotype: The antigen is unknown.

The study amplified TCR beta CDR3 regions using RNA transcripts. First-round RT-PCR employed HTBI primers, with a second-round multiplex PCR after it. TCRdb reanalysed the multiplex PCR reads using MiXCR and keeps one entry per CDR3 protein. The sample has 200,000 to 300,000 distinct CDR3 sequences, 45% seen once. The TCR was taken from an adult man with Graves' ophthalmopathy. The sample taken for sequencing was peripheral blood.

As DNA, the CDR3 is TGTGCCAGCACCCCTCTTGTGCAGACCTCACCCCTCCACTTT. Encoded protein: CASTPLVQTSPLHF. This rearrangement joins TRBV28 to TRBJ1-6; unclear D gene. Trimming removed 7 bases at V and 10 bases at J, with 17 bases between. CDR1 and CDR2 (germline): MDHEN, SYDVKM. The CDR3 is 14 amino acids.